These 11 T cell receptor beta chains share one sample of origin, sequenced in a study of blood T cells in healthy people across ages. A second about 7 to 11 cycle PCR used barcoded and J-beta primers. MiXCR, applied by TCRdb to the 5' RACE reads, yields one record per CDR3 protein. This sample has more than 800,000 distinct CDR3 sequences, with about 30% found just once. Sequenced material: blood. The receptors were gathered from a woman of 80 years or more in good health.

Of note for this clonotype: One base away lies a much larger clone, so this may be a sequencing read error. The V gene is TRBV4-2, the J gene TRBJ2-5; D remains ambiguous. The CDR3 has 13 residues. The germline V and J ends were trimmed by 0 bases and 11 bases, with 13 bases remaining between them. Germline loops: CDR1 LGHNA, CDR2 YNFKEQ. The DNA for the CDR3 is TGTGCCAGCAGCCAAGAAAGAGACGATGAGCAGTACTTC. Encoded protein: CASSQERDDEQYF.

Turning to this clonotype: A much larger clone is a single base away; this may be a read error. V usage is TRBV9 and J usage is TRBJ2-5; TRBD2 matches at 10 bases. Germline loops: CDR1 SGDLS, CDR2 YYNGEE. V lost 7 bases and J lost 4; bases outside the gene matches: 13. The CDR3 consists of 16 residues. CDR3 nucleotides: TGTGCCAGCGGCGCCATAGCGGGGGGAGCTTCAGAGACCCAGTACTTC. Amino acids: CASGAIAGGASETQYF. Looking up the rest from reference TRBV9 and TRBJ2-5 gives the full variable domain: DSGVTQTPKHLITATGQRVTLRCSPRSGDLSVYWYQQSLDQGLQFLIQYYNGEERAKGNILERFSAQQFPDLHSELNLSSLELGDSALYFCASGAIAGGASETQYFGPGTRLLVL.

This clonotype was seen only a few times. The V gene is TRBV4-1, the J gene TRBJ2-4; 8 bases agree with TRBD1. J gave up 8 bases and V 2 bases, and 11 bases lay outside the gene matches. Germline V gives CDR1 MGHRA, CDR2 YSYEKL. This CDR3 has 16 residues. The CDR3 is CASSQPRQGRKDIQYF. DNA of the CDR3: TGCGCCAGCAGCCAACCTAGACAGGGGAGGAAGGACATTCAGTACTTC.

There are many counts of this clonotype. The chain has TRBV4-2 and TRBJ2-3, with TRBD2 matching 14 bases. Germline V gene lookup returns CDR1 LGHNA and CDR2 YNFKEQ. V lost 2 bases, J lost 4 bases, and 5 bases stayed unmatched. The length of the CDR3 is 17 residues. CDR3 protein: CASSQFSTSGGADTQYF. The CDR3 DNA reads as TGTGCCAGCAGCCAATTCTCGACTAGCGGGGGGGCAGATACGCAGTATTTT.

This clonotype was recorded many times. The CDR3 coding sequence is TGCGCCAGCAGCTTGGGACTCCGGGACAGTAATGAAAAACTGTTTTTT. Its translation: CASSLGLRDSNEKLFF. The chain uses TRBV5-1 and TRBJ1-4, with TRBD1 matching 7 bases. V was clipped by 0 bases and J by 4 bases; unmatched bases: 6. Per germline, CDR1 SGHRS and CDR2 YFSETQ. This CDR3 is built from 16 residues.

This clonotype has at least ten counts. The rearrangement links TRBV12-3 or TRBV12-4 to TRBJ2-3; 14 nucleotides line up with TRBD2. The CDR3 is 18 amino acids. V lost 6 bases to trimming and J lost 6 bases; unmatched junction nucleotides: 14. CDR3 nucleotides: TGTGCCAGCAGCCAAGGACTAGCGGGGGGAACCGGTCCTGATACGCAGTATTTT. Residues: CASSQGLAGGTGPDTQYF.

The chain links TRBV5-1 to TRBJ2-1, with D perhaps matching TRBD2 (6 bases). Trimming stripped 1 base from V and 6 bases from J, with 14 bases between. The length of the CDR3 is 15 residues. Germline values: CDR1 SGHRS, CDR2 YFSETQ. DNA for the CDR3: TGCGCCAGCAGCTTGCGGGGGATGGCACCCAATGAGCAGTTCTTC. It translates to CASSLRGMAPNEQFF.

This clonotype was counted ten times or more. This CDR3 is CASSQDRGGYYEQYF. As DNA, the CDR3 is TGCGCCAGCAGCCAAGATAGAGGCGGGTACTACGAGCAGTACTTC. The J gene is TRBJ2-7, the V gene TRBV4-3; tentatively, D is TRBD2 (5 bases). The germline V and J ends were trimmed by 0 bases and 3 bases, with 12 bases remaining between them. CDR1 LGHNA and CDR2 YSLEER come from the germline V gene. The CDR3 runs 15 residues.

On this clonotype itself: A single base separates this from a much larger clone, so it may be a read error. V and J are TRBV12-3 or TRBV12-4 and TRBJ2-5; 12 bases line up with TRBD2. The CDR3 spans 17 residues. With V trimmed by 0 bases and J by 11 bases, 13 bases remained unmatched. This chain's CDR3 is CASSLALAGGLGNEQYF. CDR3 bases: TGTGCCAGCAGTTTAGCGCTAGCGGGGGGGTTGGGGAATGAGCAGTACTTC.

The genes are TRBV12-3 or TRBV12-4 and TRBJ2-7; 10 bases are shared with TRBD2. Trimming at V came to 6 bases and at J to 5 bases, leaving 10 bases not matched to a gene. The CDR3 spans 15 residues. The CDR3 is CASRGAGGPVDEQYF. DNA for the CDR3: TGTGCCAGCAGGGGAGCGGGAGGGCCGGTAGACGAGCAGTACTTC.

As concerns this clonotype: A much larger clone lies a single base off, so this may be a read error. The J gene is TRBJ2-7, the V gene TRBV7-6; no clear D gene. The J call is in doubt because the DNA end fits TRBJ2-5 better. The CDR3 length is 12 residues. In germline, CDR1 is SGHVS, CDR2 FNYEAQ. The CDR3 protein is CVSSLASETQYF. The CDR3 DNA sequence: TGTGTCAGCAGCTTAGCTTCAGAGACCCAGTACTTC.